A single sample gave rise to the 8 T cell receptor beta chains below, sequenced in a study of T cells after yellow fever vaccination. TCRdb re-called the 5' RACE reads with MiXCR, one entry per CDR3 protein. The sample contains about 140,000 distinct CDR3 sequences, just over 6.5% of which appear only once. The sample here was CD4+ T cells sorted from PBMCs, taken 10 days after the yellow fever booster vaccination. All receptors derive from a man aged 30 to 39 who received the YFV17D yellow fever vaccine.

This clonotype was counted a few times. The CDR3 region is CSAAPGQGAYEQYF. DNA for the CDR3: TGCAGTGCGGCTCCGGGACAGGGGGCTTACGAGCAGTACTTC. This sequence joins TRBV20-1 and TRBJ2-7; 12 bases agree with TRBD1. The CDR3 runs 14 residues. V dropped 6 bases and J dropped 4; count of bases not matched to a gene: 7. The V gene's germline CDR1 is DFQATT and CDR2 SNEGSKA (reference sequence).

This clonotype was seen repeatedly, ten times or more. The V call is TRBV4-3, the J call TRBJ2-1; 8 bases are a match to TRBD2. V trimming: 0 bases; J trimming: 8 bases; junction bases outside the gene matches: 12. There are 17 residues in the CDR3. Germline CDR1 and CDR2: LGHNA and YSLEER. The CDR3 sequence: CASSQDGVGTRSHEQFF. CDR3 nucleotide sequence: TGCGCCAGCAGCCAAGATGGTGTGGGGACTAGGTCTCATGAGCAGTTCTTC.

This clonotype was seen many times. The chain has TRBV19 and TRBJ2-1, with D uncertain. The length of the CDR3 is 13 residues. Trimming pared 9 bases from V and 2 bases from J, leaving 11 bases between. CDR1 and CDR2 (germline): LNHDA, SQIVND (reference sequence). The CDR3 DNA reads TGTGCCAGCCACGCGGATACCTACAATGAGCAGTTCTTC. It is translated as CASHADTYNEQFF.

In this sample, this clonotype turned up many times. The chain employs TRBV5-1 and TRBJ1-4, with D maybe TRBD1 (6 bases). The V and J ends lost 5 bases and 2 bases respectively, with 16 bases between them. CDR3 length: 16 amino acids. Germline loops: CDR1 SGHRS, CDR2 YFSETQ. The CDR3 DNA reads as TGCGCCAGCAGAGACCCTATCAGGGGTACTAATGAAAAACTGTTTTTT. Its protein is CASRDPIRGTNEKLFF.

This clonotype was detected many times. V is TRBV28 and J is TRBJ1-4; 9 positions match TRBD1. The CDR3 loop spans 14 amino acids. Germline V gene sequence: CDR1 MDHEN, CDR2 SYDVKM. The V segment lost 8 bases and the J segment 7 bases; nucleotides outside the gene matches: 8. DNA of the CDR3: TGTGCCAGCGACGGAACGGGACAGGGTGAAAAACTGTTTTTT. Protein: CASDGTGQGEKLFF.

This clonotype was counted at least ten times. CDR3 in amino acids: CASSFVNEQFF. The CDR3 DNA follows: TGTGCCAGCAGCTTTGTCAATGAGCAGTTCTTC. V is TRBV7-9 and J is TRBJ2-1; no clear D gene. This CDR3 is 11 amino acids long. Between the trimmed V and J ends, which lost 3 bases and 6 bases, there was a span of 3 bases. The germline gives CDR1 SEHNR, CDR2 FQNEAQ (reference sequence).

This clonotype appeared many times. This chain links TRBV27 with TRBJ2-3, with no clear D. There are 12 residues in the CDR3. Deletions cut 6 bases from V and 11 bases from J, with 15 bases between. Germline V gives CDR1 MNHEY, CDR2 SMNVEV (reference sequence). This CDR3 is CASRVSKGGQYF. The CDR3 region has the DNA TGTGCCAGCAGGGTATCAAAGGGCGGGCAGTATTTT.

The table lists this clonotype with many counts. The gene calls are TRBV29-1 and TRBJ2-3; D might be TRBD2 (6 bases). Germline loops: CDR1 SQVTM, CDR2 ANQGSEA. The CDR3 covers 11 residues. Trimming left V 6 bases short and J 8 bases short, with 12 bases between. The CDR3 loop reads CSVISGSTQYF. CDR3 sequence (DNA): TGCAGCGTAATATCCGGGAGTACGCAGTATTTT.